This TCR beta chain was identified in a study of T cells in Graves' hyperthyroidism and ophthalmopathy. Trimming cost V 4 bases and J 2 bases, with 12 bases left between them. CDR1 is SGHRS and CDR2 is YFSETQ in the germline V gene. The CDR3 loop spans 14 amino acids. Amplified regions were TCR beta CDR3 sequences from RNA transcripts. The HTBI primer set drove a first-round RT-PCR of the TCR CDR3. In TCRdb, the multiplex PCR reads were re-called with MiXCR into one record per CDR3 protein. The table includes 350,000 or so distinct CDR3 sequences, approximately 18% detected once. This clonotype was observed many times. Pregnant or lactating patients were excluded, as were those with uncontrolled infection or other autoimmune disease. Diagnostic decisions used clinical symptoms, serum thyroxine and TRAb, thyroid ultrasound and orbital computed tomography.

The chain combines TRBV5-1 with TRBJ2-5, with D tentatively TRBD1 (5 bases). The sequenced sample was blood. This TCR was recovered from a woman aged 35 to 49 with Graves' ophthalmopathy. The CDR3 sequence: CASSPGQNQETQYF. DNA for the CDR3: TGCGCCAGCAGCCCCGGACAAAATCAAGAGACCCAGTACTTC.